Listed below are T cell receptor beta chains from one sample, sequenced in a study of shared clonotypes between healthy human individuals. Generated by immunoSEQ multiplex PCR, the TCRdb table keeps only in-frame clones and is missing some. Seen here are approximately 2.5 million clones, around 94% observed once, and the top ten hold 0.13% to 0.15%. Sequenced: naive CD4+ T cells sorted from blood. The source is a man between 18 and 35 years old in good health. Each CDR3 is given with its conserved first and last residue. A D gene is named only where the DNA matches it firmly. Only some rows state a clone size, as once, few, many or a class for expanded clones.

V gene	D gene	clone size	CDR3 length	J gene	CDR3 DNA	CDR3 protein
TRBV6-5	NA	NA	15	TRBJ1-2	TGTGCCAGCAGTTACTCGGGAGGACTCTACTATGGCTACACCTTC	CASSYSGGLYYGYTF
TRBV5-1	NA	few	15	TRBJ1-1	TGCGCCAGCAGCCTGCAGGTGTCCGCTATGACTGAAGCTTTCTTT	CASSLQVSAMTEAFF
TRBV5-1	NA	NA	17	TRBJ2-1	TGCGCCAGCAGCCCCCCTGCGGCGATGACGGGGCCCAATGAGCAGTTCTTC	CASSPPAAMTGPNEQFF
TRBV28	TRBD1	NA	15	TRBJ2-7	TGTGCCAGCAGTCTCACCGGGACAGCATCCTACGAGCAGTACTTC	CASSLTGTASYEQYF
TRBV2	NA	NA	12	TRBJ1-2	TGTGCCAGCCCCGGGCAGAGGAGTGGCTACACCTTC	CASPGQRSGYTF
TRBV18	NA	NA	14	TRBJ2-3	TGTGCCAGCTCACCCCCTGTCGAGGCGCTGACGCAGTATTTT	CASSPPVEALTQYF
TRBV7-2	TRBD2	NA	16	TRBJ2-3	TGTGCCAGCAGCTTAAGGGGACTAGCGGGTTCAGATACGCAGTATTTT	CASSLRGLAGSDTQYF
TRBV25-1	TRBD1	NA	13	TRBJ2-3	TGTGCCAGCAGTGAATCGCAATACAGGGGGCAGTATTTT	CASSESQYRGQYF
TRBV7-9	NA	once	16	TRBJ1-6	TGTGCCAGCAGCTTGAGAGGGGCAGGGCATAATTCACCCCTCCACTTT	CASSLRGAGHNSPLHF
TRBV5-1	TRBD2	NA	15	TRBJ2-3	TGCGCCAGCAGTACTAGCGGGGGGTACACAGATACGCAGTATTTT	CASSTSGGYTDTQYF
TRBV10-2	TRBD1	NA	14	TRBJ2-2	TGCGCCAGCAGGGGACAGGCCAACACCGGGGAGCTGTTTTTT	CASRGQANTGELFF
TRBV7-9	NA	NA	11	TRBJ2-1	TGTGCCAGCACCCGCGAGTATGAGCAGTTCTTC	CASTREYEQFF
TRBV5-1	NA	NA	14	TRBJ1-2	TGCGCCAGCAGTCGCATTGGGGGGTCGGATGGCTACACCTTC	CASSRIGGSDGYTF
TRBV6-6	TRBD1	few	15	TRBJ1-1	TGTGCCAGCAGTTACTCGACAGGGGTGATGACTGAAGCTTTCTTT	CASSYSTGVMTEAFF
TRBV28	TRBD1	NA	15	TRBJ2-7	TGTGCCAGCCGTAGTCCGGGACAGGGGGCTAATGAGCAGTACTTC	CASRSPGQGANEQYF
TRBV6-5	NA	NA	15	TRBJ2-7	TGTGCCAGCAGTTACAGGGAGACGGGGGCCTACGAGCAGTACTTC	CASSYRETGAYEQYF
TRBV10-3	NA	once	14	TRBJ2-5	TGTGCCATCAGCCCTCTGGGTGGGATTGAGACCCAGTACTTC	CAISPLGGIETQYF
TRBV27	NA	NA	15	TRBJ2-2	TGTGCCAGCAGTTTTGCCAGATTGAACACCGGGGAGCTGTTTTTT	CASSFARLNTGELFF
TRBV28	NA	NA	15	TRBJ1-3	TGTGCCAGCAGTGATCAGGGGTATAGGGGAAACACCATATATTTT	CASSDQGYRGNTIYF
TRBV19	TRBD1	NA	15	TRBJ1-5	TGTGCCAGCGCCGGAAGGACAGGGCCCAATCAGCCCCAGCATTTT	CASAGRTGPNQPQHF
TRBV2	NA	NA	15	TRBJ2-7	TGTGCCAGCAGTGGGTTCCAGGGAAAAAACTACGAGCAGTACTTC	CASSGFQGKNYEQYF
TRBV10-1	NA	once	12	TRBJ1-6	TGCGCCAGCAGTGAGGGAAATTCACCCCTCCACTTT	CASSEGNSPLHF
TRBV20-1	NA	NA	11	TRBJ2-7	TGCAGTGCAACAGGGTTAGACGAGCAGTACTTC	CSATGLDEQYF
TRBV7-9	NA	NA	13	TRBJ1-1	TGTGCCAGCAGCTTATCAGGGGTAGCTGAAGCTTTCTTT	CASSLSGVAEAFF
TRBV10-2	TRBD1	once	16	TRBJ1-6	TGCGCCAGCAGCGACAGGGGGGCGATTGGTAATTCACCCCTCCACTTT	CASSDRGAIGNSPLHF
TRBV7-2	NA	NA	11	TRBJ2-3	TGTGCCAGCAGCGGATCAGATACGCAGTATTTT	CASSGSDTQYF
TRBV5-1	TRBD2	NA	15	TRBJ2-1	TGCGCCAGCAGCTTGGAATTCGCGGGGGGCAATGAGCAGTTCTTC	CASSLEFAGGNEQFF
TRBV28	NA	NA	14	TRBJ2-7	TGTGCCAGCAGTTTAAAGGGGTTCTCCTACGAGCAGTACTTC	CASSLKGFSYEQYF
TRBV9	NA	NA	14	TRBJ1-1	TGTGCCAGCAGCGTAGATCCCAGGGTAACTGAAGCTTTCTTT	CASSVDPRVTEAFF
TRBV7-7	NA	NA	14	TRBJ2-7	TGTGCTAGCAGCTTAGGGGGGACAAGCAACGAGCAGTACTTC	CASSLGGTSNEQYF
TRBV5-1	TRBD1	NA	15	TRBJ2-1	TGCGCCAGCAGCTCAACCGGGACAGGGGGGAATGAGCAGTTCTTC	CASSSTGTGGNEQFF
TRBV11-2	NA	NA	12	TRBJ2-7	TGTGCCAGCAGCTTAAGTATTGGTGAGCAGTACTTC	CASSLSIGEQYF
TRBV7-9	NA	NA	15	TRBJ2-4	TGTGCCAGCAGCTTAGCGATGGGATCCAAAAACATTCAGTACTTC	CASSLAMGSKNIQYF
TRBV29-1	NA	NA	13	TRBJ1-4	TGCAGCGTTGGGGACGGGGGCGGTGAAAAACTGTTTTTT	CSVGDGGGEKLFF
TRBV9	NA	NA	14	TRBJ2-3	TGTGCCAGCAGCGTTTGGGGGTTCACAGATACGCAGTATTTT	CASSVWGFTDTQYF
TRBV2	NA	NA	15	TRBJ1-5	TGTGCCAGCAGTCTCTCCGGGGCGAACAATCAGCCCCAGCATTTT	CASSLSGANNQPQHF
TRBV5-1	NA	NA	16	TRBJ2-5	TGCGCCAGCAGCTTGGAAGGGGCAGGCCAGGGAGAGACCCAGTACTTC	CASSLEGAGQGETQYF
TRBV18	TRBD1	NA	19	TRBJ2-7	TGTGCCAGCTCACCTCTCCGGGACAGGGGGCCTGGAAGCTCCTACGAGCAGTACTTC	CASSPLRDRGPGSSYEQYF
TRBV10-2	NA	NA	14	TRBJ1-1	TGCGCCAGCAGTGAGTCATGGGGTAACACTGAAGCTTTCTTT	CASSESWGNTEAFF
TRBV5-1	NA	NA	15	TRBJ1-2	TGCGCCAGCAGCTCGTTACTACAGGGAATGAGCGGCTACACCTTC	CASSSLLQGMSGYTF
TRBV6-5	NA	few	16	TRBJ1-6	TGTGCCAGCAGTTACTCGGAGCTTGGAGGGAACTCACCCCTCCACTTT	CASSYSELGGNSPLHF
TRBV5-1	NA	NA	15	TRBJ2-2	TGCGCCAGCAGCGGGGGACGGTTGAACACCGGGGAGCTGTTTTTT	CASSGGRLNTGELFF
TRBV27	TRBD2	NA	21	TRBJ2-1	TGTGCCAGCAGTTCATCTCCCGGACGACTAGCGGGGCAGAGCTCCTACAATGAGCAGTTCTTC	CASSSSPGRLAGQSSYNEQFF
TRBV19	TRBD2	NA	17	TRBJ2-3	TGTGCCAGTAGTGTCGGACTAGCGGGAGCGACCACAGATACGCAGTATTTT	CASSVGLAGATTDTQYF
TRBV2	NA	NA	16	TRBJ2-7	TGTGCCAGCAGTGAGAGATATAGCGGACGAGCCTACGAGCAGTACTTC	CASSERYSGRAYEQYF
TRBV5-1	NA	once	13	TRBJ1-4	TGCGCCAGCAGCTTGCGAGTAAACGAAAAACTGTTTTTT	CASSLRVNEKLFF
TRBV5-4	NA	NA	14	TRBJ1-1	TGTGCCAGCAGGGCCACAGGAGGGACCACTGAAGCTTTCTTT	CASRATGGTTEAFF
TRBV7-9	TRBD1	once	16	TRBJ2-5	TGTGCCAGCAGCTTGGGGGACAGCGCTTACCAAGAGACCCAGTACTTC	CASSLGDSAYQETQYF
TRBV18	NA	NA	16	TRBJ2-3	TGTGCCAGCTCCCCCCGGCCAGGTTCGGGCACAGATACGCAGTATTTT	CASSPRPGSGTDTQYF
TRBV11-2	NA	NA	11	TRBJ1-6	TGTGCCAGCAGCTTAGGATCACCCCTCCACTTT	CASSLGSPLHF
TRBV5-1	TRBD2	NA	16	TRBJ2-5	TGCGCCAGCAGCCGCGGACTAGCGGGGGGGTTAGAGACCCAGTACTTC	CASSRGLAGGLETQYF